The 27 T cell receptor beta chains below come from one sample, sequenced in a study of shared clonotypes between healthy human individuals. Only in-frame clones appear in the TCRdb table, and some are missing; sequencing was by immunoSEQ multiplex PCR. The repertoire holds 2 million to 2.5 million clones, 93% seen once, with 0.39% in the top ten. The sequenced sample consisted of naive CD4+ T cells from PBMCs. As for subset: CD45RA+ positively selected. All receptors derive from a man aged 18 to 30 in good health. Some clones in this sample may be carry-over from other donors' samples.

This chain joins TRBV29-1 and TRBJ1-2, with 9 bases matching TRBD1. V lost 6 bases and J lost 5; bases outside the gene matches: 10. The CDR3 spans 14 residues. Germline V gene sequence: CDR1 SQVTM, CDR2 ANQGSEA. The CDR3 sequence: CSVSGQGTGYGYTF. Written as DNA, the CDR3 is TGCAGCGTGTCCGGACAGGGGACAGGTTATGGCTACACCTTC.

The rearrangement uses TRBV15 and TRBJ1-2, with 7 bases fitting TRBD1. This CDR3 comprises 17 residues. CDR1 is LNHNV and CDR2 is YYDKDF in the germline V gene (reference sequence). V was clipped by 5 bases and J by 6 bases; unmatched bases: 18. For the CDR3, the DNA is TGTGCCACCAGCGGTCGATGGGGGCGGGCCCAGGGGGATGGCTACACCTTC. It codes for CATSGRWGRAQGDGYTF.

The genes are TRBV5-6 and TRBJ2-1, with D possibly being TRBD1 (5 bases). Trimming left V 1 base short and J 8 bases short, with 13 bases between. Germline V lookup: CDR1 SGHDT, CDR2 YYEEEE. The CDR3 contains 14 residues. CDR3 nucleotide sequence: TGTGCCAGCAGCTTGCAGTCCTGGGGCGATGAGCAGTTCTTC. This gives the protein CASSLQSWGDEQFF.

The gene calls are TRBV18 and TRBJ2-3; D is possibly TRBD2 (6 bases). The CDR3 extends over 14 amino acids. Germline V gives CDR1 KGHSH, CDR2 LQKENI. V shed 5 bases and J shed 4 bases, with 13 bases lying between them. CDR3 in amino acids: CASSIGTGADTQYF. CDR3 in DNA: TGTGCCAGCTCAATCGGGACTGGGGCAGATACGCAGTATTTT.

This clone showed up just once. The CDR3 sequence: CASSQEVSGALLGYTF. CDR3 nucleotides: TGCGCCAGCAGCCAAGAAGTATCCGGGGCCCTTTTGGGCTACACCTTC. The chain uses TRBV4-3 and TRBJ1-2; D is perhaps TRBD1 (5 bases). The CDR3 is 16 amino acids. Trimming left V 0 bases short and J 8 bases short, with 19 bases between. Germline V gene lookup returns CDR1 LGHNA and CDR2 YSLEER.

CDR3 region: CASSESGRNLEQYF. CDR3 coding DNA: TGTGCCAGCAGTGAAAGCGGGAGGAACCTCGAGCAGTACTTC. The rearrangement joins TRBV2 to TRBJ2-7, with 9 nucleotides matching TRBD2. The CDR3 sequence is 14 residues long. Germline CDR1 SNHLY, CDR2 FYNNEI. V trimming: 2 bases; J trimming: 6 bases; junction bases outside the gene matches: 5.

This clone was seen just once. The chain uses TRBV19 and TRBJ2-2; D may be TRBD2 (5 bases). The CDR3 is 16 amino acids. The V and J ends lost 8 bases and 4 bases respectively, with 20 bases between them. Looked up from germline, CDR1 is LNHDA and CDR2 is SQIVND (reference sequence). The CDR3 nucleotides read TGTGCCAGTGACCCAGCGGATCCCGTAATCACCGGGGAGCTGTTTTTT. This encodes CASDPADPVITGELFF. The whole variable domain, filled in from reference TRBV19 and TRBJ2-2, reads DGGITQSPKYLFRKEGQNVTLSCEQNLNHDAMYWYRQDPGQGLRLIYYSQIVNDFQKGDIAEGYSVSREKKESFPLTVTSAQKNPTAFYLCASDPADPVITGELFFGEGSRLTVL.

The sample holds one count of this clone. The V call is TRBV7-6, the J call TRBJ1-1, with D possibly matching TRBD1 (5 bases). CDR3 length: 15 amino acids. Germline-derived CDR1 and CDR2 are SGHVS and FNYEAQ. V lost 0 bases, J lost 4 bases, and 12 bases lay in between. The CDR3 bases are TGTGCCAGCAGCTTAGCGCCAGGGCAAACCACTGAAGCTTTCTTT. This encodes CASSLAPGQTTEAFF. Full variable domain (remainder filled in from reference TRBV7-6 and TRBJ1-1): GAGVSQSPRYKVTKRGQDVALRCDPISGHVSLYWYRQALGQGPEFLTYFNYEAQQDKSGLPNDRFSAERPEGSISTLTIQRTEQRDSAMYRCASSLAPGQTTEAFFGQGTRLTVV.

The rearrangement links TRBV27 to TRBJ2-5; D may be TRBD1 (5 bases). Germline assignment: CDR1 MNHEY and CDR2 SMNVEV (reference sequence). CDR3 size: 16 residues. V lost 6 bases and J 3 bases, leaving 20 bases between the germline ends. For the CDR3, the DNA is TGTGCCAGCAGAGCCTTGGCAGGGTTAGGCGAAGAGACCCAGTACTTC. Protein: CASRALAGLGEETQYF.

This chain links TRBV28 with TRBJ2-7, with D perhaps matching TRBD2 (5 bases). Germline CDR1 is MDHEN and CDR2 is SYDVKM. The germline V and J ends were trimmed by 7 bases and 5 bases, with 21 bases remaining between them. CDR3 length: 15 amino acids. CDR3 nucleotide sequence: TGTGCCAGCACCAGAATAGGGTTTACGGGGAACGAGCAGTACTTC. It is translated as CASTRIGFTGNEQYF.

The rearrangement links TRBV7-9 to TRBJ2-5; D tentatively fits TRBD1 or TRBD2 (7 bases each). V lost 7 bases and J lost 4, with 19 bases in between. The CDR3 extends over 15 amino acids. CDR1 and CDR2 (germline): SEHNR, FQNEAQ (reference sequence). CDR3 in amino acids: CASTPRTGGGETQYF. In DNA, the CDR3 is TGTGCCAGCACCCCGAGGACAGGCGGGGGAGAGACCCAGTACTTC. Filled out from reference TRBV7-9 and TRBJ2-5, the complete variable domain reads DTGVSQNPRHKITKRGQNVTFRCDPISEHNRLYWYRQTLGQGPEFLTYFQNEAQLEKSRLLSDRFSAERPKGSFSTLEIQRTEQGDSAMYLCASTPRTGGGETQYFGPGTRLLVL.

The chain carries TRBV7-6 and TRBJ2-7; D is possibly TRBD1 or TRBD2 (5 bases each). Trimming shortened V by 0 bases and J by 4 bases, and 13 bases separated the two germline ends. There are 15 residues in the CDR3. Germline V gives CDR1 SGHVS, CDR2 FNYEAQ. CDR3 region: CASSLAGVGAYEQYF. The CDR3 DNA is TGTGCCAGCAGCTTAGCCGGGGTAGGGGCGTACGAGCAGTACTTC.

The chain joins TRBV11-3 to TRBJ2-3; no clear D gene. CDR1 is SGHNT and CDR2 is YENEEA in the germline V gene. Deletions cut 2 bases from V and 1 base from J, with 4 bases between. This CDR3 contains 13 residues. The CDR3 is CASSLFRTDTQYF. In DNA, the CDR3 is TGTGCCAGCAGCTTATTTCGCACAGATACGCAGTATTTT.

The V gene is TRBV5-1, the J gene TRBJ2-2; D is possibly TRBD2 (6 bases). This CDR3 spans 16 amino acids. Germline values: CDR1 SGHRS, CDR2 YFSETQ. Trimming removed 6 bases at V and 6 bases at J, with 21 bases between. The CDR3 protein is CASKEGGTTSSGELFF. The DNA for the CDR3 is TGCGCCAGCAAGGAGGGTGGAACCACTAGCTCCGGGGAGCTGTTTTTT.

Only a few counts were recorded for this clone. This chain connects TRBV4-2 to TRBJ1-2, with D uncertain. V was cut by 4 bases and J by 7 bases, with 13 bases left in between. Germline V lookup: CDR1 LGHNA, CDR2 YNFKEQ. The CDR3 is made up of 13 amino acids. The CDR3 sequence is CASSPQAGGGYTF. Here the CDR3 DNA reads TGTGCCAGCAGCCCCCAGGCAGGAGGTGGCTACACCTTC.

This clone was picked up a small number of times. The chain has TRBV18 and TRBJ2-5; D is unclear. Per the germline V gene, CDR1 is KGHSH and CDR2 is LQKENI. The CDR3 has 13 amino acids. V dropped 2 bases and J dropped 2 bases, with 6 bases sitting between them. CDR3 loop: CASSPIRQETQYF. The CDR3 bases are TGTGCCAGCTCACCAATTCGGCAAGAGACCCAGTACTTC.

This chain connects TRBV2 to TRBJ1-4; D perhaps matches TRBD1 (6 bases). Germline values: CDR1 SNHLY, CDR2 FYNNEI. Between the trimmed V and J ends, which lost 2 bases and 8 bases, there was a span of 21 bases. The CDR3 spans 17 residues. The CDR3 loop is CASSELPVQGIREKLFF. The CDR3 region has the DNA TGTGCCAGCAGTGAATTGCCGGTACAGGGTATTAGGGAAAAACTGTTTTTT.

This chain joins TRBV5-1 and TRBJ2-7, with D possibly TRBD2 on 6 matching bases. The length of the CDR3 is 15 residues. V lost 0 bases, J lost 0 bases, and 10 bases lay in between. Looked up from germline, CDR1 is SGHRS and CDR2 is YFSETQ. CDR3 region: CASSLGLAPSYEQYF. The CDR3 coding sequence is TGCGCCAGCAGCTTGGGGCTAGCGCCCTCCTACGAGCAGTACTTC.

Concerning this clone itself: The identical CDR3 is also encoded by other nucleotide sequences in the sample. The chain recombines TRBV27 with TRBJ2-2; D could derive from TRBD1 or TRBD2 (6 bases each). CDR3 length: 15 residues. V was cut by 2 bases and J by 1 base, with 8 bases left in between. Germline CDR1 and CDR2: MNHEY and SMNVEV (reference sequence). The CDR3 sequence is CASSLRGRNTGELFF. DNA of the CDR3: TGTGCCAGCAGTTTACGGGGGCGGAACACCGGGGAGCTGTTTTTT.

The rearrangement uses TRBV19 and TRBJ1-1; D not certain. The CDR3 contains 16 residues. Germline V gives CDR1 LNHDA, CDR2 SQIVND (reference sequence). Trimming shortened V by 6 bases and J by 3 bases, and 20 bases separated the two germline ends. This CDR3 is CASSETWGHRDTEAFF. CDR3 sequence (DNA): TGTGCCAGTAGCGAAACATGGGGTCATCGGGACACTGAAGCTTTCTTT.

This chain uses TRBV30 with TRBJ1-1; no clear D. CDR1 is GTSNPN and CDR2 is SVGIG in the germline V gene (reference sequence). The CDR3 totals 13 residues. V lost 4 bases to trimming and J lost 5 bases, with 14 bases between them. CDR3 in amino acids: CAWKSSAKTEAFF. CDR3 DNA sequence: TGTGCCTGGAAGTCAAGTGCGAAGACTGAAGCTTTCTTT.

This clone was recorded a few times. The rearrangement uses TRBV28 and TRBJ1-1; 7 nucleotides match TRBD1. The V and J ends lost 4 bases and 4 bases, in that order; junction bases with no gene match: 3. Germline V gene sequence: CDR1 MDHEN, CDR2 SYDVKM. The CDR3 extends over 13 amino acids. The CDR3 nucleotides are TGTGCCAGCAGTTCGGGGACAGCCACTGAAGCTTTCTTT. Amino acids: CASSSGTATEAFF.

A note on this clone: Additional DNA sequences in this sample encode the identical CDR3. The genes are TRBV5-1 and TRBJ2-7, with D tentatively TRBD2 (6 bases). The CDR3 is made up of 13 amino acids. The V end was cut by 0 bases, the J end by 7 bases, with 11 bases between. The germline V gene has CDR1 SGHRS and CDR2 YFSETQ. The CDR3 sequence: CASSLEEGLEQYF. DNA for the CDR3: TGCGCCAGCAGCTTGGAGGAGGGGCTTGAGCAGTACTTC.

In the case of this clone: Different DNA sequences within this sample yield the same CDR3. This rearrangement joins TRBV7-2 to TRBJ2-3; 8 bases fit TRBD2. CDR3 length: 15 amino acids. With V trimmed by 5 bases and J by 3 bases, 7 bases remained unmatched. CDR1 and CDR2 (germline): SGHTA, FQGNSA. As DNA, the CDR3 is TGTGCCAGCAGCCGGACCAGCGGGAGAACAGATACGCAGTATTTT. Encoded protein: CASSRTSGRTDTQYF.

As concerns this clone: The sample carries other DNA sequences with the same CDR3. The gene calls are TRBV7-2 and TRBJ1-2, with D tentatively TRBD1 (5 bases). This CDR3 contains 13 residues. The germline V gene has CDR1 SGHTA and CDR2 FQGNSA. The V end was cut by 1 base, the J end by 4 bases, with 7 bases between. CDR3 sequence: CASSLGGIYGYTF. As DNA, the CDR3 is TGTGCCAGCAGCTTAGGGGGGATCTATGGCTACACCTTC.

Concerning this clone: Other DNA sequences in this specimen translate into the identical CDR3. The V call is TRBV2, the J call TRBJ1-5; D gene uncertain. V dropped 3 bases and J dropped 0 bases, with 3 bases sitting between them. Germline V lookup: CDR1 SNHLY, CDR2 FYNNEI. CDR3 size: 13 residues. Here the CDR3 reads CASSENSNQPQHF. In nucleotides, the CDR3 is TGTGCCAGCAGTGAGAATAGCAATCAGCCCCAGCATTTT.

This clone was counted a few times. V usage is TRBV19 and J usage is TRBJ1-1; D remains ambiguous. V was cut by 5 bases and J by 8 bases, with 15 bases left in between. In germline, CDR1 is LNHDA, CDR2 SQIVND (reference sequence). The CDR3 is made up of 13 amino acids. This CDR3 is CASSAYMDWEAFF. CDR3 nucleotides: TGTGCCAGTAGTGCCTATATGGACTGGGAAGCTTTCTTT.